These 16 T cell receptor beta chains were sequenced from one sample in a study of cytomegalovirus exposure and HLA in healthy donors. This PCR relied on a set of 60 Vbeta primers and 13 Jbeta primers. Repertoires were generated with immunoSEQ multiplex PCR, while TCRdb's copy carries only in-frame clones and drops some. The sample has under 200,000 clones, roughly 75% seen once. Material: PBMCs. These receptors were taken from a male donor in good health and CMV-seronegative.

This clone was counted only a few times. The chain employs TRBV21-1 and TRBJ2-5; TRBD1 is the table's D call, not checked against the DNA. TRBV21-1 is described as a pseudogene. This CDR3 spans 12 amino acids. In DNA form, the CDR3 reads TGTGCCAGCAGCAACAGGGCTGAGACCCAGTACTTC. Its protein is CASSNRAETQYF.

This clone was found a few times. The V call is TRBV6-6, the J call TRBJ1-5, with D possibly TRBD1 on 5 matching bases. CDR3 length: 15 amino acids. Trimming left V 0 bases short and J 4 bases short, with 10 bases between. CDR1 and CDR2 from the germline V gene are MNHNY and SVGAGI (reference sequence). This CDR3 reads CASSYSSRGNQPQHF. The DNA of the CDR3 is TGTGCCAGCAGTTACTCGAGTAGGGGTAATCAGCCCCAGCATTTT.

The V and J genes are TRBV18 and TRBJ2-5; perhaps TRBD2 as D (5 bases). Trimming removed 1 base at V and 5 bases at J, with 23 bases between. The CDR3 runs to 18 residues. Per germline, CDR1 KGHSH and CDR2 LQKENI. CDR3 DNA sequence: TGTGCCAGCTCACCACGGTCCACCAGGACTGAGACCTCGGAGACCCAGTACTTC. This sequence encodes CASSPRSTRTETSETQYF.

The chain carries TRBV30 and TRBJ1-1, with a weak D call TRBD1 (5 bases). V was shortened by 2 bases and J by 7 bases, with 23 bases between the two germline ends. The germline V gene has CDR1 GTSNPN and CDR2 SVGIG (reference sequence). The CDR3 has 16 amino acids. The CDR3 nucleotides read TGTGCCTGGAGTCCGGGTGGGGCAAGTGGGGAATTTGAAGCTTTCTTT. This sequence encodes CAWSPGGASGEFEAFF.

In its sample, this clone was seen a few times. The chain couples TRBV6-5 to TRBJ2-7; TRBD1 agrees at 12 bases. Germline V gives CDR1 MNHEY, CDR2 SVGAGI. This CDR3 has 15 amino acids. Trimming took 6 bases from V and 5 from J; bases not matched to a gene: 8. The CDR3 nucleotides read TGTGCCAGCAGAGAGACGGGACAGGGGGCCCACGAGCAGTACTTC. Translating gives CASRETGQGAHEQYF.

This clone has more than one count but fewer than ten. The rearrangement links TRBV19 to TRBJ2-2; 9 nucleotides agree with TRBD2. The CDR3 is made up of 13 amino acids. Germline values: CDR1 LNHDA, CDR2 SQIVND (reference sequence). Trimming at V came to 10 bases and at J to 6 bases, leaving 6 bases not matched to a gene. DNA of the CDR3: TGTGCCATCTATAGCGGGAGTGCCGGGGAGCTGTTTTTT. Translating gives CAIYSGSAGELFF.

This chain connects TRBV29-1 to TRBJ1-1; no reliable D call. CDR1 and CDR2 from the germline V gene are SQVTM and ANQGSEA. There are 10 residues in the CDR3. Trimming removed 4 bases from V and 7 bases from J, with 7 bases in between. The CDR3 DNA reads TGCAGCGTTGGTCTGCGTGAAGCTTTCTTT. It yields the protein CSVGLREAFF.

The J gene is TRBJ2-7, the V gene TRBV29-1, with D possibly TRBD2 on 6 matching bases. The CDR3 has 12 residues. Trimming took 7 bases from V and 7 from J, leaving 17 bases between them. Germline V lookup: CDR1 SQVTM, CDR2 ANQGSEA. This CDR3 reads CSGTGTVGEQYF. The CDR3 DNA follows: TGCAGCGGCACGGGGACTGTGGGGGAGCAGTACTTC.

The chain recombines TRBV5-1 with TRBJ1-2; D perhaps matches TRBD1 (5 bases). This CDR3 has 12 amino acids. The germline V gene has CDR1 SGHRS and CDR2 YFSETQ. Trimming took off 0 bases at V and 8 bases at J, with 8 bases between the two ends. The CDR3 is CASSLAREGYTF. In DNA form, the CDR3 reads TGCGCCAGCAGCTTGGCCAGGGAAGGCTACACCTTC.

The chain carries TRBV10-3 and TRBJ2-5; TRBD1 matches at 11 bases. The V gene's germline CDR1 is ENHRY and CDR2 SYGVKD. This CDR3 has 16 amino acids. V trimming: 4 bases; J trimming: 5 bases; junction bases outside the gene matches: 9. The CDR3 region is CAISAMDRGPGETQYF. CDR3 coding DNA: TGTGCCATCAGTGCTATGGACAGGGGGCCTGGGGAGACCCAGTACTTC.

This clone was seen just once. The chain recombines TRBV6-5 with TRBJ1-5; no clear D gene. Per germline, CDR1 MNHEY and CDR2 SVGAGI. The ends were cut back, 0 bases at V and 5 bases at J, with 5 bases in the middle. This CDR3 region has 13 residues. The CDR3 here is CASSYSGDQPQHF. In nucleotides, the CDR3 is TGTGCCAGCAGTTACTCGGGAGATCAGCCCCAGCATTTT.

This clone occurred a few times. The chain's CDR3 is CASSTGVQAQPQHF. DNA of the CDR3: TGTGCCAGCAGCACGGGGGTTCAAGCTCAGCCCCAGCATTTT. The rearrangement uses TRBV9 and TRBJ1-5; TRBD1 is a possible D gene (5 bases). With 4 bases removed from V and 6 bases from J, the gap between germline ends came to 14 bases. The CDR3 contains 14 residues. Germline V gene data show CDR1 as SGDLS and CDR2 as YYNGEE.

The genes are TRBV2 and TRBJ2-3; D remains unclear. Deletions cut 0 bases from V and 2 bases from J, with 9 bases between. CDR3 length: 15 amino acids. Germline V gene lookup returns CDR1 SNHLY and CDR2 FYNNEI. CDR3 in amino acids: CASSEAALPTDTQYF. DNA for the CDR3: TGTGCCAGCAGTGAAGCAGCATTACCCACAGATACGCAGTATTTT.

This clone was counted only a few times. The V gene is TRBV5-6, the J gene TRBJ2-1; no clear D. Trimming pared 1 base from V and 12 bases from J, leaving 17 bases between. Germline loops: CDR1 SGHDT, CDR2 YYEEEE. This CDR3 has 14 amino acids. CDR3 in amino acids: CASSLYNPKYAQFF. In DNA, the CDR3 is TGTGCCAGCAGCTTGTACAACCCGAAGTATGCGCAGTTCTTC.

The CDR3 nucleotides read TGTGCCAGCAGCGGCGGAGGTGTCCAAGAGACCCAGTACTTC. Translated: CASSGGGVQETQYF. The gene calls are TRBV11-3 and TRBJ2-5; a possible D gene is TRBD2 (5 bases). V was trimmed by 5 bases and J by 1 base, leaving 11 bases between them. Germline V CDR1 and CDR2: SGHNT, YENEEA. The CDR3 totals 14 residues.

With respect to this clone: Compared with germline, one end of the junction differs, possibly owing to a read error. CDR3 coding DNA: TGTGCCAGCAGTTATAACGACAGGCGAGAGGCCCAGTACTTC. Its translation: CASSYNDRREAQYF. V gene TRBV6-5 combines with J gene TRBJ2-5, with D possibly matching TRBD1 (6 bases). This CDR3 spans 14 amino acids. The germline CDR1 and CDR2 sequences are MNHEY and SVGAGI.